These T cell receptor beta chains were read from a single sample in a study of vaccination effects on CD4 cells after COVID-19. The data were produced by immunoSEQ multiplex PCR, yet TCRdb's version contains in-frame clones alone and is incomplete. The table has about 24,000 clones, 73% seen once. Their antigens are not known. Sequenced here: CD4+ T cells from PBMCs cultured with SARS-CoV-2 spike peptides, sampled after COVID-19 vaccination. These receptors all come from a human donor who received a COVID-19 vaccine. The CDR3 runs from the conserved cysteine through the conserved F or W. The D gene is left open where the match is weak. The size field is filled for only some rows; it gives once, few, many or a size class.

>TRBV7-9|-|-|TRBJ1-6
CASLRDYNSPLHF
TGTGCCAGCCTCAGGGACTATAATTCACCCCTCCACTTT
>TRBV5-1|-|-|TRBJ2-1
CASSSGHNEQFF
TGCGCCAGCAGCTCCGGGCACAATGAGCAGTTCTTC
>TRBV15|-|-|TRBJ1-6
CATSPRGNSPLHF
TGTGCCACCAGTCCCAGGGGCAATTCACCCCTCCACTTT
>TRBV5-4|TRBD1|-|TRBJ2-4
CASSLWTGGLSKNIQYF
TGTGCCAGCAGCCTGTGGACAGGGGGCTTGTCCAAAAACATTCAGTACTTC
>TRBV6-5|-|-|TRBJ2-1
CASREGSNYNEQFF
TGTGCCAGCAGGGAGGGCTCCAACTACAATGAGCAGTTCTTC
>TRBV6-6|-|-|TRBJ1-6
CASSYSGGRSPLHF
TGTGCCAGCAGTTACTCTGGGGGGCGTTCACCCCTCCACTTT
>TRBV6-6|-|-|TRBJ1-4
CASSYRGENEKLFF
TGTGCCAGCAGTTACCGAGGGGAAAATGAAAAACTGTTTTTT
>TRBV12-3/TRBV12-4|-|-|TRBJ2-3
CASSIDHTDTQYF
TGTGCCAGCAGTATTGACCACACAGATACGCAGTATTTT
>TRBV12-3/TRBV12-4|TRBD1|-|TRBJ1-2
CASSMGQYYGYTF
TGTGCCAGCAGCATGGGACAGTACTATGGCTACACCTTC
>TRBV7-8|TRBD1|-|TRBJ1-6
CASSLDGTGNHGNSPLHF
TGTGCCAGCAGCTTAGATGGGACAGGGAATCATGGAAATTCACCCCTCCACTTT
>TRBV12-3/TRBV12-4|-|-|TRBJ1-2
CASSFDKNYGYTF
TGTGCCAGCAGTTTTGACAAGAACTATGGCTACACCTTC
>TRBV11-3|-|-|TRBJ2-1
CASSSGPPHEQFF
TGTGCCAGCAGCTCGGGCCCCCCCCATGAGCAGTTCTTC
>TRBV19|-|-|TRBJ1-1
CASRAGSLSLMNTEAFF
TGTGCCAGTCGAGCCGGGTCTCTCTCCTTAATGAACACTGAAGCTTTCTTT
>TRBV30|TRBD2|-|TRBJ2-1
CAWTIPAGGSSYNEQFF
TGTGCCTGGACTATCCCTGCGGGGGGGAGCTCCTACAATGAGCAGTTCTTC
>TRBV18|TRBD2|-|TRBJ2-5
CASSPYGGQETQYF
TGTGCCAGCTCGCCCTACGGGGGGCAAGAGACCCAGTACTTC
>TRBV7-9|-|-|TRBJ2-3
CASSLRGADTDTQYF
TGTGCCAGCAGCTTAAGAGGGGCGGACACAGATACGCAGTATTTT
>TRBV11-1|-|few|TRBJ1-2
CASSSVGTAANYGYTF
TGTGCCAGCAGCTCAGTTGGGACCGCTGCTAACTATGGCTACACCTTC
>TRBV6-5|-|-|TRBJ2-7
CATRAWQSSYEQYF
TGTGCCACTAGGGCGTGGCAAAGCTCCTACGAGCAGTACTTC
>TRBV6-5|TRBD2|-|TRBJ2-7
CASKLAGGYEQYF
TGTGCCAGCAAACTAGCGGGAGGCTACGAGCAGTACTTC
>TRBV18|-|-|TRBJ1-1
CASSLDMNTEAFF
TGTGCCAGCTCATTGGATATGAACACTGAAGCTTTCTTT
>TRBV6-5|-|-|TRBJ1-3
CASSYEYTIYF
TGTGCCAGCAGTTACGAGTACACCATATATTTT
>TRBV27|-|-|TRBJ1-5
CASSLDNGINQPQHF
TGTGCCAGCAGTCTCGACAACGGGATCAATCAGCCCCAGCATTTT
>TRBV29-1|-|-|TRBJ1-3
CSAMYDSGNTIYF
TGCAGCGCTATGTACGACTCTGGAAACACCATATATTTT
>TRBV28|TRBD1|-|TRBJ1-5
CASNWGQSNQPQHF
TGTGCCAGCAATTGGGGACAGAGCAATCAGCCCCAGCATTTT
>TRBV19|TRBD1|-|TRBJ2-3
CASSLPGQGPDTQYF
TGTGCCAGTAGTCTTCCGGGACAGGGGCCAGATACGCAGTATTTT
>TRBV4-1|-|few|TRBJ1-2
CASSQPSRGLRGYTF
TGCGCCAGCAGCCAACCCAGTAGAGGGCTCAGAGGCTACACCTTC
>TRBV3-1/TRBV3-2|-|once|TRBJ2-1
CASSQEGSGGSYNEQFF
TGTGCCAGCAGCCAAGAGGGGTCCGGAGGGTCCTACAATGAGCAGTTCTTC
>TRBV6-5|TRBD2|-|TRBJ2-1
CASSSGLVWGNEQFF
TGTGCCAGCAGTTCGGGACTAGTGTGGGGCAATGAGCAGTTCTTC
>TRBV18|TRBD2|-|TRBJ2-2
CASSPRLAGQNTGELFF
TGTGCCAGCTCACCACGACTAGCGGGGCAGAACACCGGGGAGCTGTTTTTT
>TRBV3-1/TRBV3-2|TRBD1|-|TRBJ2-5
CASSTGLETQYF
TGTGCCAGCTCGACAGGGCTGGAGACCCAGTACTTC
>TRBV9|-|once|TRBJ2-4
CASSFKQGGDIQYF
TGTGCCAGCAGCTTCAAACAGGGAGGGGACATTCAGTACTTC
>TRBV12-3/TRBV12-4|-|once|TRBJ2-1
CASSPLDNEQFF
TGTGCCAGCAGCCCATTGGACAATGAGCAGTTCTTC
>TRBV27|TRBD1|-|TRBJ1-1
CASRGQGYTEAFF
TGTGCCAGCAGGGGACAGGGGTACACTGAAGCTTTCTTT
>TRBV19|-|-|TRBJ1-3
CASGAPSSGNTIYF
TGTGCCAGTGGCGCTCCGAGCTCTGGAAACACCATATATTTT
>TRBV11-2|TRBD2|few|TRBJ2-7
CASSLSSGGINEQYF
TGTGCCAGCAGCTTAAGTAGCGGGGGAATCAACGAGCAGTACTTC
>TRBV29-1|TRBD1|-|TRBJ2-4
CSVLSTGGFGNIQYF
TGCAGCGTTCTTTCGACAGGGGGCTTTGGGAACATTCAGTACTTC
>TRBV30|-|few|TRBJ2-3
CAWSVRARDTQYF
TGTGCCTGGAGTGTACGGGCTAGGGATACGCAGTATTTT
>TRBV4-2|TRBD1|-|TRBJ2-7
CASSEPGQGTYEQYF
TGTGCCAGCAGCGAACCGGGACAGGGGACCTACGAGCAGTACTTC
>TRBV7-9|TRBD1|-|TRBJ2-3
CASSLFSSGQGVADTQYF
TGTGCCAGCAGCTTATTCTCTAGCGGACAGGGGGTCGCAGATACGCAGTATTTT
>TRBV10-3|-|once|TRBJ1-1
CAISESSGNTEAFF
TGTGCCATCAGTGAGTCCTCGGGGAACACTGAAGCTTTCTTT
>TRBV6-4|TRBD1|-|TRBJ1-1
CASSKGTGQRTEAFF
TGTGCCAGCAGCAAGGGGACAGGGCAGAGGACTGAAGCTTTCTTT
>TRBV6-2/TRBV6-3|-|medium-sized|TRBJ2-5
CASTPGPGHPQETQYF
TGTGCCAGCACCCCCGGCCCGGGCCACCCCCAAGAGACCCAGTACTTC
>TRBV5-5|TRBD1|-|TRBJ2-7
CASSLGTAVSYEQYF
TGTGCCAGCAGCTTAGGGACAGCCGTCTCCTACGAGCAGTACTTC
>TRBV24-1|-|-|TRBJ2-2
CATSDGGANTGELFF
TGTGCCACCAGTGATGGGGGGGCCAACACCGGGGAGCTGTTTTTT
>TRBV18|TRBD1|-|TRBJ1-1
CASSEGQGGTEAFF
TGTGCCAGCTCCGAGGGACAGGGTGGGACTGAAGCTTTCTTT
>TRBV19|-|few|TRBJ2-7
CASSEQGASYEQYF
TGTGCCAGTAGTGAACAGGGAGCATCCTACGAGCAGTACTTC
>TRBV5-1|TRBD1|-|TRBJ2-1
CASSIGTGQNNEQFF
TGCGCCAGCAGCATTGGGACAGGGCAGAACAATGAGCAGTTCTTC
>TRBV6-5|-|-|TRBJ2-7
CATNGLTRDEQYF
TGTGCCACCAACGGGCTTACCAGAGACGAGCAGTACTTC
>TRBV25-1|TRBD2|few|TRBJ2-3
CASSETGTTADTQYF
TGTGCCAGCAGTGAGACCGGGACTACGGCGGATACGCAGTATTTT
>TRBV6-5|-|-|TRBJ2-1
CASTPRYYNEQFF
TGTGCCAGCACCCCTAGATACTACAATGAGCAGTTCTTC
>TRBV15|TRBD1|-|TRBJ1-5
CATSAEQGAGNQPQHF
TGTGCCACCAGCGCAGAACAGGGGGCGGGAAATCAGCCCCAGCATTTT
>TRBV5-4|-|-|TRBJ2-2
CASSFGRADTGELFF
TGTGCCAGCAGCTTTGGACGGGCGGACACCGGGGAGCTGTTTTTT
>TRBV19|-|-|TRBJ1-2
CASSSQLRYGYTF
TGTGCCAGTAGTTCACAGCTCCGCTATGGCTACACCTTC
>TRBV29-1|TRBD2|-|TRBJ2-3
CSAKPGLAITDTQYF
TGCAGCGCTAAACCGGGACTAGCGATTACAGATACGCAGTATTTT